This paragraph covers one TCR beta chain sequence. Its antigen is still unknown. The data stem from a study of blood T cells in healthy people across ages. Deletions cut 1 base from V and 8 bases from J, with 9 bases between. Germline V gene lookup returns CDR1 SGHVS and CDR2 FQNEAQ. This CDR3 spans 13 amino acids. The use of a sample-barcoded 5' primer and a J-beta primer mix characterized a second PCR of roughly 6 to 11 cycles. Using its own MiXCR run on the 5' RACE reads, TCRdb lists one record per CDR3 protein. Of roughly 1.5 million distinct CDR3 sequences listed, around 40% were seen once; the top ten hold roughly 3.7%. Study-wide findings and caveats: Both naive CD4+ cell counts and diversity were greater in long-lived donors than in aged donors. Observed TCR beta diversity per million T cells went down as age went up. This fall followed a roughly linear course with age.

Sequenced sample: blood. The chain has TRBV7-8 and TRBJ2-1; D is unclear. This sequence was found in a woman aged 18 to 35 in good health. The CDR3 DNA is TGTGCCAGCAGCTTAGTCCCCACCCATGAGCAGTTCTTC. Translating it yields CASSLVPTHEQFF.